The 23 T cell receptor beta chains below all came from one sample that was sequenced in a study of blood T cell repertoires in COVID-19. Sequenced by immunoSEQ multiplex PCR; TCRdb stores in-frame clones only, minus some. This sample has more than 200,000 clones; roughly 83% occur once, and the top ten carry approximately 9.1%. The sequenced material came from peripheral blood. Source of these receptors: a man older than 75 with acute or convalescent COVID-19.

The chain is built from TRBV6-5 and TRBJ2-3, with unresolved D. This CDR3 is built from 15 residues. V lost 7 bases, J lost 1 base, and 15 bases lay in between. CDR1 MNHEY and CDR2 SVGAGI come from the germline V gene. For the CDR3, the DNA is TGTGCCAGCAATAAGGAGCGTGTAGGCACAGATACGCAGTATTTT. Its protein is CASNKERVGTDTQYF.

The rearrangement uses TRBV4-1 and TRBJ2-1, with TRBD2 identical over 9 bases. This CDR3 has 19 residues. The J segment lost 8 bases and the V segment lost 0 bases, leaving 17 bases of the junction unmatched. Germline V gives CDR1 MGHRA, CDR2 YSYEKL. The CDR3 DNA sequence: TGCGCCAGCAGCCAAGATGGGTGGGGACTAGCTAAGCGCATGGATGAGCAGTTCTTC. This encodes CASSQDGWGLAKRMDEQFF.

The rearrangement joins TRBV7-3 to TRBJ2-6, with D uncertain. Germline CDR1 SGHTA, CDR2 FQGTGA. This CDR3 has 17 amino acids. Between the trimmed V and J ends, which lost 3 bases and 0 bases, there was a span of 12 bases. The CDR3 loop reads CASSFITPLSGANVLTF. Written as DNA, the CDR3 is TGTGCCAGCAGCTTCATAACCCCACTCTCTGGGGCCAACGTCCTGACTTTC.

This clone was recorded once. The chain recombines TRBV19 with TRBJ1-2, with D tentatively TRBD1 (5 bases). V was shortened by 8 bases and J by 4 bases, with 17 bases between the two germline ends. Germline V CDR1 and CDR2: LNHDA, SQIVND (reference sequence). The CDR3 covers 14 residues. The CDR3 DNA reads as TGTGCCAGTCAAACAGGCCGAACACTCTATGGCTACACCTTC. This codes for CASQTGRTLYGYTF. Full variable domain (rest looked up from reference TRBV19 and TRBJ1-2): DGGITQSPKYLFRKEGQNVTLSCEQNLNHDAMYWYRQDPGQGLRLIYYSQIVNDFQKGDIAEGYSVSREKKESFPLTVTSAQKNPTAFYLCASQTGRTLYGYTFGSGTRLTVV.

This sequence joins TRBV15 and TRBJ1-2; TRBD1 might be the D (5 bases). The CDR3 contains 16 residues. V lost 2 bases, J lost 0 bases, and 13 bases lay in between. Germline V gives CDR1 LNHNV, CDR2 YYDKDF (reference sequence). The CDR3 DNA reads TGTGCCACCAGCAGAACGACAGCCAGACCTAACTATGGCTACACCTTC. Translated, it gives CATSRTTARPNYGYTF.

The V gene is TRBV7-2, the J gene TRBJ2-1; 9 bases match TRBD1. The CDR3 consists of 14 residues. V lost 3 bases to trimming and J lost 6 bases; unmatched junction nucleotides: 3. Germline V gene lookup returns CDR1 SGHTA and CDR2 FQGNSA. As DNA, the CDR3 is TGTGCCAGCAGCTTCGGGGACAGGGTCAATGAGCAGTTCTTC. Amino acids: CASSFGDRVNEQFF.

The chain links TRBV2 to TRBJ1-5, with D maybe TRBD1 (6 bases). Germline CDR1 reads SNHLY; CDR2 reads FYNNEI. Trimming shortened V by 7 bases and J by 3 bases, and 10 bases separated the two germline ends. This CDR3 has 13 amino acids. The CDR3 here is CASNTGFNQPQHF. The CDR3 nucleotides are TGTGCCAGCAACACAGGGTTCAATCAGCCCCAGCATTTT.

The chain uses TRBV6-5 and TRBJ1-2; D is perhaps TRBD1 (5 bases). The length of the CDR3 is 13 residues. Per germline, CDR1 MNHEY and CDR2 SVGAGI. Trimming stripped 7 bases from V and 6 bases from J, with 15 bases between. CDR3 DNA sequence: TGTGCCAGCATCCAAAGGGGAGGGGATGGCTACACCTTC. Translation: CASIQRGGDGYTF.

The chain is built from TRBV6-5 and TRBJ1-1; TRBD1 aligns across 9 bases. The V segment lost 2 bases and the J segment 0 bases; nucleotides outside the gene matches: 1. The CDR3 runs to 15 residues. Germline-derived CDR1 and CDR2 are MNHEY and SVGAGI. CDR3 in amino acids: CASSYGDRVNTEAFF. The CDR3 coding sequence is TGTGCCAGCAGTTACGGGGACAGGGTGAACACTGAAGCTTTCTTT.

The chain's CDR3 is CSVRGEVEQFF. DNA of the CDR3: TGCAGTGTCCGGGGGGAGGTTGAGCAGTTCTTC. The chain has TRBV20-1 and TRBJ2-1; 7 positions agree with TRBD2. The trim removed 7 bases at V and 9 bases at J, leaving 6 bases unmatched. From germline, CDR1 is DFQATT and CDR2 SNEGSKA (reference sequence). The CDR3 is 11 amino acids.

This clone was observed once. The gene calls are TRBV24-1 and TRBJ2-1, with TRBD2 matching 7 bases. The CDR3 has 18 residues. The germline V gene encodes CDR1 KGHDR and CDR2 SFDVKD. V gave up 0 bases and J gave up 10 bases; unmatched junction bases: 17. Here the CDR3 reads CATSDLKIGRGRTGEQFF. The CDR3 DNA reads as TGTGCCACCAGTGATTTGAAAATAGGGAGGGGCCGGACGGGGGAGCAGTTCTTC.

The V call is TRBV28, the J call TRBJ1-3, with TRBD1 identical over 8 bases. The length of the CDR3 is 15 residues. The germline CDR1 and CDR2 sequences are MDHEN and SYDVKM. The J segment lost 7 bases and the V segment lost 2 bases, leaving 7 bases of the junction unmatched. The CDR3 bases are TGTGCCAGCAGTTTACAGGGGGCAAACTCTAACACCATATATTTT. Amino acids: CASSLQGANSNTIYF. Supplemented by reference TRBV28 and TRBJ1-3, the full variable domain reads DVKVTQSSRYLVKRTGEKVFLECVQDMDHENMFWYRQDPGLGLRLIYFSYDVKMKEKGDIPEGYSVSREKKERFSLILESASTNQTSMYLCASSLQGANSNTIYFGEGSWLTVV.

The chain links TRBV30 to TRBJ1-6; D is ambiguous. The CDR3 consists of 16 residues. The V end lost 5 bases, the J end lost 1 base, and 15 bases lay between the germline ends. From germline, CDR1 is GTSNPN and CDR2 SVGIG (reference sequence). CDR3 in amino acids: CAWASKRGSYNSPLHF. The CDR3 DNA reads TGTGCCTGGGCCAGCAAAAGAGGTTCCTATAATTCACCCCTCCACTTT.

This chain uses TRBV5-1 with TRBJ1-4; D is ambiguous. CDR3 length: 14 residues. Germline V gene lookup returns CDR1 SGHRS and CDR2 YFSETQ. The germline V and J ends were trimmed by 2 bases and 7 bases, with 12 bases remaining between them. The CDR3 bases are TGCGCCAGCAGCTTTGGACCTAGCGGTGAAAAACTGTTTTTT. This codes for CASSFGPSGEKLFF.

This clone was counted between two and nine times. One end of the junction is discordant with germline, which a read error may explain. J is TRBJ1-1 and V is TRBV10-3; no firm D call. The germline gives CDR1 ENHRY, CDR2 SYGVKD. This CDR3 spans 15 amino acids. The CDR3 DNA sequence: TGTGCCATCAGTGAGTCAAGAGACATGAAGACTGAAGCTTTCTTT. Protein: CAISESRDMKTEAFF.

V is TRBV12-3 or TRBV12-4 and J is TRBJ2-7; tentatively, D is TRBD2 (5 bases). The CDR3 loop spans 13 amino acids. Trimming took 4 bases from V and 1 from J, leaving 8 bases between them. The CDR3 coding sequence is TGTGCCAGCAGTTCCCCGGGATCCTACGAGCAGTACTTC. Its protein product is CASSSPGSYEQYF.

The chain combines TRBV19 with TRBJ2-1; 10 bases are a match to TRBD1. The J segment lost 8 bases and the V segment lost 0 bases, leaving 7 bases of the junction unmatched. Germline-derived CDR1 and CDR2 are LNHDA and SQIVND (reference sequence). CDR3 length: 16 residues. The chain's CDR3 is CASSIDPDRGIDEQFF. The CDR3 DNA is TGTGCCAGTAGTATAGATCCGGACAGGGGGATCGATGAGCAGTTCTTC.

The V gene is TRBV5-5, the J gene TRBJ2-7, with D maybe TRBD1 (5 bases). The CDR3 covers 13 residues. CDR1 and CDR2 (germline): SGHKS, YYEKEE (reference sequence). V dropped 2 bases and J dropped 6 bases, with 12 bases sitting between them. CDR3 DNA: TGTGCCAGCAGCTTCCCAGGGATCTCCGAGCAGTACTTC. This gives the protein CASSFPGISEQYF.

The J gene is TRBJ2-7, the V gene TRBV28; 8 bases agree with TRBD1. CDR3 length equals 15 residues. Germline values: CDR1 MDHEN, CDR2 SYDVKM. Trimming cost V 6 bases and J 2 bases; bases outside gene matches: 9. The CDR3 region has the DNA TGTGCCAGCAGGACACAGGGGGATGGGACCTACGAGCAGTACTTC. Translated, it gives CASRTQGDGTYEQYF.

The V gene is TRBV30, the J gene TRBJ2-1; 7 positions agree with TRBD1. Per germline, CDR1 GTSNPN and CDR2 SVGIG (reference sequence). V lost 3 bases to trimming and J lost 0 bases; unmatched junction nucleotides: 5. The CDR3 spans 15 residues. CDR3 in DNA: TGTGCCTGGAGCCGGGACAGCAGCTCCTACAATGAGCAGTTCTTC. Its translation: CAWSRDSSSYNEQFF.

The V call is TRBV29-1, the J call TRBJ2-1, with 8 bases identical to TRBD2. This CDR3 has 17 residues. Per germline, CDR1 SQVTM and CDR2 ANQGSEA. The V and J ends lost 4 bases and 0 bases, in that order; junction bases with no gene match: 11. The CDR3 reads CSVVRAGVSSSYNEQFF. Written as DNA, the CDR3 is TGCAGCGTTGTCAGAGCGGGAGTCTCGAGCTCCTACAATGAGCAGTTCTTC.

The chain employs TRBV12-5 and TRBJ1-6; 9 bases line up with TRBD1. The V gene end was trimmed by 7 bases and the J gene end by 5 bases; junction bases not matched to a gene: 6. Germline loops: CDR1 LGHNT, CDR2 FRNRAP. The CDR3 has 15 amino acids. The CDR3 loop is CASATGTGHNSPLHF. CDR3 nucleotide sequence: TGTGCTAGTGCCACCGGGACAGGGCATAATTCACCCCTCCACTTT.

This clone is a singleton in its sample. This chain connects TRBV3-1 (or the pseudogene TRBV3-2) to TRBJ2-7, with 7 bases lining up with TRBD1. Looked up from germline, CDR1 is LGHDT and CDR2 is YNNKEL (reference sequence). The CDR3 length is 14 residues. Trimming took 3 bases from V and 3 from J; bases not matched to a gene: 5. The CDR3 region has the DNA TGTGCCAGCAGCCAGGCCGGGACAGACTACGAGCAGTACTTC. Translating it yields CASSQAGTDYEQYF.